The entry below gives a single TCR beta chain sequence along with its context. The target antigen is unknown. Trimming removed 3 bases at V and 4 bases at J, with 19 bases between. Germline loops: CDR1 SGHNT, CDR2 YYREEE (reference sequence). This CDR3 contains 16 residues. The sample originates from a study of T cell responses to AZD1222 COVID-19 vaccine. Findings and limits, study-wide: The donor group comprised mostly white British people and more females; the analysis possibly underestimated clonal diversity.

Profiled with immunoSEQ multiplex PCR; TCRdb holds only in-frame clones, not every one. The sample has around 83,000 clones; around 92% are singletons. This receptor was identified in an adult in good health. This chain uses TRBV5-4 with TRBJ1-2; D is unclear. This material consisted of peripheral blood, taken on day 0 of AZD1222 vaccination. Written as DNA, the CDR3 is TGTGCCAGCAGCTCGGCGGGCGCTCCTCCTACCTATGGCTACACCTTC. It is translated as CASSSAGAPPTYGYTF.